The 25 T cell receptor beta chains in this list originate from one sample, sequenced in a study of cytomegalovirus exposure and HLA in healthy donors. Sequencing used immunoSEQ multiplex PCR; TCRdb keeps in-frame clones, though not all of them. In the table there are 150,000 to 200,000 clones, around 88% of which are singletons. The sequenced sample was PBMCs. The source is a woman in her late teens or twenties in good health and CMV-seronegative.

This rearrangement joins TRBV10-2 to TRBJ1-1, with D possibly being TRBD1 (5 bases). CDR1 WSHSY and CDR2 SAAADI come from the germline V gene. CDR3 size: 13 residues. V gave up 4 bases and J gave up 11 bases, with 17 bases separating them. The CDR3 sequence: CASSGLITGGAFF. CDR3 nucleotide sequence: TGCGCCAGCAGTGGGTTGATCACCGGGGGGGCTTTCTTT.

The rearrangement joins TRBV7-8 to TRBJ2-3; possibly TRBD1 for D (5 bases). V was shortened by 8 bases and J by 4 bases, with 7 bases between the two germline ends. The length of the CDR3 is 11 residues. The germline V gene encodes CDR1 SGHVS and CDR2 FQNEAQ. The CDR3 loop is CASFRADTQYF. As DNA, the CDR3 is TGTGCCAGCTTCAGGGCAGATACGCAGTATTTT.

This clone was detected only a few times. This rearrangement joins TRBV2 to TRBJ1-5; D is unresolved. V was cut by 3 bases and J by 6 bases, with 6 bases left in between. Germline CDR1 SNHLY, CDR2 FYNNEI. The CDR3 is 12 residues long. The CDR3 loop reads CASSDPLQPQHF. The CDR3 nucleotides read TGTGCCAGCAGTGACCCCCTTCAGCCCCAGCATTTT.

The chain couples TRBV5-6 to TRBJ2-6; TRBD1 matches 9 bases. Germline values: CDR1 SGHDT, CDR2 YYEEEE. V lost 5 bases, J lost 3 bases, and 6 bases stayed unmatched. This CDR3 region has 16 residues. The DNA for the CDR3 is TGTGCCAGCAGAAGACAGGGGGATGGTGGGGCCAACGTCCTGACTTTC. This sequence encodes CASRRQGDGGANVLTF.

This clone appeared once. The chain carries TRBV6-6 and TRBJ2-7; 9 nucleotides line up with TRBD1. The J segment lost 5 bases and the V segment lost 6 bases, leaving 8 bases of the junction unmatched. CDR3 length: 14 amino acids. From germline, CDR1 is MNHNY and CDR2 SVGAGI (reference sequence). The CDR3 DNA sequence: TGTGCCAGCAGAACAGGGGGCTTCACCAACGAGCAGTACTTC. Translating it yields CASRTGGFTNEQYF.

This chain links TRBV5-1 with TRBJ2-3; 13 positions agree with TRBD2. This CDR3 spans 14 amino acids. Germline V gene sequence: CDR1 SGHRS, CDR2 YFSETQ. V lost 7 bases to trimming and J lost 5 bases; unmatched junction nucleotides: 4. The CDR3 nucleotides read TGCGCCAGCGGACTAGCGGGGGATGTAGATACGCAGTATTTT. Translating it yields CASGLAGDVDTQYF.

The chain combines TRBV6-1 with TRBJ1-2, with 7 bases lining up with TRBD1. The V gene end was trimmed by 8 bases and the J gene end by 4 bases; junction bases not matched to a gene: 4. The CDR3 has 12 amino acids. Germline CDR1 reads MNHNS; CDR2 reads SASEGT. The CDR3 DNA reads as TGTGCCAGCGACCGGGACAGCTATGGCTACACCTTC. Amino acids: CASDRDSYGYTF.

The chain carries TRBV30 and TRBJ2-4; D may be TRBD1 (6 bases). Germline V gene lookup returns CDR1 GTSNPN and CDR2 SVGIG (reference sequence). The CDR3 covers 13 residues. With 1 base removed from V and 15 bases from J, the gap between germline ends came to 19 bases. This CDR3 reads CAWSATRTDRRYF. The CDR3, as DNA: TGTGCCTGGAGTGCAACGCGGACAGATAGGCGGTACTTC.

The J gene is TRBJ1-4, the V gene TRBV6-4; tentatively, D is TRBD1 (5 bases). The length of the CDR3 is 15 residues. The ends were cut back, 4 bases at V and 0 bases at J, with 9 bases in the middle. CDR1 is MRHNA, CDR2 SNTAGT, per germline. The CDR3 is CASSGTGTTNEKLFF. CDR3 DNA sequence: TGTGCCAGCAGTGGAACAGGAACAACTAATGAAAAACTGTTTTTT.

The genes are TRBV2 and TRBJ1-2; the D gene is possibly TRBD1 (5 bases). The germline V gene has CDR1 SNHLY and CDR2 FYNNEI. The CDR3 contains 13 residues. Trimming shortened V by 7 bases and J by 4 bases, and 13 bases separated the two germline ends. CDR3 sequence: CASIPAGSYGYTF. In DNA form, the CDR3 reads TGTGCCAGCATCCCGGCAGGGTCCTATGGCTACACCTTC.

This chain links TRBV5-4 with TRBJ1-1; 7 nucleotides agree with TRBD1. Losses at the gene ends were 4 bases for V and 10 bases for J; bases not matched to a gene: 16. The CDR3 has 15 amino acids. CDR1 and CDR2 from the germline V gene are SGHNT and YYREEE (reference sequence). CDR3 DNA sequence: TGTGCCAGCAGCCCAGGACCGACAGGGAGAGAGGGAGCTTTCTTT. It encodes CASSPGPTGREGAFF.

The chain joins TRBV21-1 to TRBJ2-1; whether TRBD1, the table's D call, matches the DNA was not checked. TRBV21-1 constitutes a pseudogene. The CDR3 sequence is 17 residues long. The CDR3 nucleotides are TGTGCCAGCAGCAAAGGGGGGCCACCGAGCTCCTACAATGAGCAGTTCTTC. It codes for CASSKGGPPSSYNEQFF.

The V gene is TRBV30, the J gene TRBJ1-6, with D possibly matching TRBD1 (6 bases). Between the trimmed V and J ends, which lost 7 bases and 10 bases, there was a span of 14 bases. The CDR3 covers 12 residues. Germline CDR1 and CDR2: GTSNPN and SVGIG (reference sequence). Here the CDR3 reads CASGQGISPLHF. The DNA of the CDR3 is TGTGCCTCCGGGCAGGGGATCTCACCCCTCCACTTT.

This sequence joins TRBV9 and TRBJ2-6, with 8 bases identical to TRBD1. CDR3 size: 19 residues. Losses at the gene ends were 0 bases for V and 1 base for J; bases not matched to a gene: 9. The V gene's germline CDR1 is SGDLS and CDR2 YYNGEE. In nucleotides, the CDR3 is TGTGCCAGCAGCGTAGGTCCAGGGGGCGTACTGTCTGGGGCCAACGTCCTGACTTTC. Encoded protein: CASSVGPGGVLSGANVLTF.

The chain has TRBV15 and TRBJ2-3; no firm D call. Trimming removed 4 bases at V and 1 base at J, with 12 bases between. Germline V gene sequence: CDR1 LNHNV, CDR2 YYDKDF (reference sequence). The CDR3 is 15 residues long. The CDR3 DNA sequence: TGTGCCACCAGCATCGTAGCCACGGGCACAGATACGCAGTATTTT. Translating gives CATSIVATGTDTQYF.

CDR3 region: CASSPWGGAAISGANVLTF. CDR3 nucleotide sequence: TGTGCCAGCAGCCCTTGGGGTGGGGCAGCGATCTCTGGGGCCAACGTCCTGACTTTC. V usage is TRBV7-7 and J usage is TRBJ2-6, with D perhaps TRBD1 (5 bases). In germline, CDR1 is SSHAT, CDR2 FNYEAQ (reference sequence). The V end lost 5 bases, the J end lost 0 bases, and 20 bases lay between the germline ends. This CDR3 region has 19 residues.

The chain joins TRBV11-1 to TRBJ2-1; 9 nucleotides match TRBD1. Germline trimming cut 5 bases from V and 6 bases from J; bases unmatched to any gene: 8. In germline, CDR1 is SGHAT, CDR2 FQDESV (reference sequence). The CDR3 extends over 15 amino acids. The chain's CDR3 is CASSIDRGFINEQFF. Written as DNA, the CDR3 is TGTGCCAGCAGCATAGACAGGGGGTTTATCAATGAGCAGTTCTTC.

CDR3 bases: TGTGCCAGCAGTCCCAGTCCCTACGAGCAGTACTTC. Translated: CASSPSPYEQYF. The chain joins TRBV6-6 to TRBJ2-7; D uncertain. This CDR3 is 12 amino acids long. Trimming took off 5 bases at V and 2 bases at J, with 7 bases between the two ends. Germline lookup yields CDR1 MNHNY and CDR2 SVGAGI (reference sequence).

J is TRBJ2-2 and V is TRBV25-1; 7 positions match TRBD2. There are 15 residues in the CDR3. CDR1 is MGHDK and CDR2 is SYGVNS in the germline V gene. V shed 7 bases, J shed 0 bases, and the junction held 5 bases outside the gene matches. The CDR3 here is CASTASGTNTGELFF. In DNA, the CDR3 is TGTGCCAGCACGGCGAGCGGGACGAACACCGGGGAGCTGTTTTTT.

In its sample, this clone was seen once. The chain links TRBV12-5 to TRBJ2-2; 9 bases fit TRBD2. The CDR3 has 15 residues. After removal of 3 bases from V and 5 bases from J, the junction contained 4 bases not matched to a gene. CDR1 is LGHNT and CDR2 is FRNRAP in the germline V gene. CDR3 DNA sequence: TGTGCTAGTGGTTTAGCGGGGGGCCCGACCGGGGAGCTGTTTTTT. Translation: CASGLAGGPTGELFF.

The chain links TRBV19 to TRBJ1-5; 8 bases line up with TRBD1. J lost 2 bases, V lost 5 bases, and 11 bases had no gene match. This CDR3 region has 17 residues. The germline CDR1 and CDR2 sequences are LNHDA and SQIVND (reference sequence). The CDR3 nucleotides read TGTGCCAGTAGTGGCTACAGCAGGGGGCTAGGCAATCAGCCCCAGCATTTT. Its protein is CASSGYSRGLGNQPQHF.

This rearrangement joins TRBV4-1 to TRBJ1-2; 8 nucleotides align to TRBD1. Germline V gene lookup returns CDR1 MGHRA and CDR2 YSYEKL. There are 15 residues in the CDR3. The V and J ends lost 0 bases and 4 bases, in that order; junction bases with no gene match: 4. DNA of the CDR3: TGCGCCAGCAGCCAAGACCAGGGGGCGAGCTATGGCTACACCTTC. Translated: CASSQDQGASYGYTF.

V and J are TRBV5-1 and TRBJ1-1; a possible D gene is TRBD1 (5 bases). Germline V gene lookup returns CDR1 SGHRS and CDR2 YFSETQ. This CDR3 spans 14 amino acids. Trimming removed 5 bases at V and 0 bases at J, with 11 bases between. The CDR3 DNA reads TGCGCCAGCAGTGCCAGGACAATGAACACTGAAGCTTTCTTT. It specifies CASSARTMNTEAFF. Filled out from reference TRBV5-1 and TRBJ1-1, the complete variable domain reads KAGVTQTPRYLIKTRGQQVTLSCSPISGHRSVSWYQQTPGQGLQFLFEYFSETQRNKGNFPGRFSGRQFSNSRSEMNVSTLELGDSALYLCASSARTMNTEAFFGQGTRLTVV.

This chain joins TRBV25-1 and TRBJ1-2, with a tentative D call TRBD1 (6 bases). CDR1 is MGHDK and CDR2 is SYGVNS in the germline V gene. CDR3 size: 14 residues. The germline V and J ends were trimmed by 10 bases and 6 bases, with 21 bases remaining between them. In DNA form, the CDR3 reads TGTGCCACTAAACAGGGCGTGAACGTTGATGGCTACACCTTC. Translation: CATKQGVNVDGYTF.

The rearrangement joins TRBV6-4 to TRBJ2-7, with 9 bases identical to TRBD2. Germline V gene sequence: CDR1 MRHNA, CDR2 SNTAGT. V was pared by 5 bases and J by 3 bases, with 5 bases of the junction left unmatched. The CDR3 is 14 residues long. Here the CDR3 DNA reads TGTGCCAGCAGTTTAGCGGGAGAGGGCTACGAGCAGTACTTC. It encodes CASSLAGEGYEQYF.